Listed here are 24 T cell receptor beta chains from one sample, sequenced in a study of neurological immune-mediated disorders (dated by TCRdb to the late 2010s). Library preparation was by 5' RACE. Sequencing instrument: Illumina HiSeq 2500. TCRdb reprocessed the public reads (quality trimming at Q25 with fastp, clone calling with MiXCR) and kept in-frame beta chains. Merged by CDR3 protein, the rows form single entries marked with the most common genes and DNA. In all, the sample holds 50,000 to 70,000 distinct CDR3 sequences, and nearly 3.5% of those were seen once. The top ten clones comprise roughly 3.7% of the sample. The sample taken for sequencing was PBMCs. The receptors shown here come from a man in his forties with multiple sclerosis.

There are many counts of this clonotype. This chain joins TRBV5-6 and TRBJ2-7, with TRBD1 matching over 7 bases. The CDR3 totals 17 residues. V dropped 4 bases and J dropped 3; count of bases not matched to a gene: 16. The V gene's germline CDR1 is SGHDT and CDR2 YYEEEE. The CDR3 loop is CASSQKFPATGVYEQYF. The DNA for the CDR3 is TGTGCCAGCAGCCAAAAGTTTCCCGCAACAGGGGTCTACGAGCAGTACTTC.

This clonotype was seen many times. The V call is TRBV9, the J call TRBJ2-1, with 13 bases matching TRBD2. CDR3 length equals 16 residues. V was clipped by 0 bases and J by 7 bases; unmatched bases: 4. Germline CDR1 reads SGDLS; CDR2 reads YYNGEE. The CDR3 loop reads CASSVGLAGGGNEQFF. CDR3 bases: TGTGCCAGCAGCGTAGGACTAGCGGGGGGAGGAAATGAGCAGTTCTTC.

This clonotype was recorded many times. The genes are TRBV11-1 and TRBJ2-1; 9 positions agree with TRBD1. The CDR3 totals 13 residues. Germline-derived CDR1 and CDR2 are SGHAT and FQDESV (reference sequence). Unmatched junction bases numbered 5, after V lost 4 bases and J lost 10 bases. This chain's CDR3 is CASSSNTGGEQFF. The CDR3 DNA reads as TGTGCCAGCAGCTCAAACACAGGGGGCGAGCAGTTCTTC. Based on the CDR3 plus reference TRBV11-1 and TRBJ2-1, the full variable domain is EAEVAQSPRYKITEKSQAVAFWCDPISGHATLYWYRQILGQGPELLVQFQDESVVDDSQLPKDRFSAERLKGVDSTLKIQPAELGDSAMYLCASSSNTGGEQFFGPGTRLTVL.

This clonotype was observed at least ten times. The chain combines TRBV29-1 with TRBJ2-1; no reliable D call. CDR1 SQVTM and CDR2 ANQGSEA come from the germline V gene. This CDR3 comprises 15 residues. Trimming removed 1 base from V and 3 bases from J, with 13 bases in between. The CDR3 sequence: CSVEGVVAVYNEQFF. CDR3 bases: TGCAGCGTTGAAGGGGTCGTGGCAGTCTACAATGAGCAGTTCTTC.

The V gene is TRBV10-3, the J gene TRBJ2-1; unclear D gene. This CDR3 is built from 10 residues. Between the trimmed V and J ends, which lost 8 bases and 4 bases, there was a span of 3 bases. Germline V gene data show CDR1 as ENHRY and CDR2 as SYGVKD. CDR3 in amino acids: CAIGYNEQFF. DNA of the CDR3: TGTGCCATCGGTTACAATGAGCAGTTCTTC.

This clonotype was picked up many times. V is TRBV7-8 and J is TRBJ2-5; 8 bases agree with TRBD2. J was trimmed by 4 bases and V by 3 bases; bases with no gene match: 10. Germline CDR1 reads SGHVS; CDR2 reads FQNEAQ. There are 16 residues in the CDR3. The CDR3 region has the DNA TGTGCCAGCAGCTTTGGTCTTTCGGCGGGAGGAGAGACCCAGTACTTC. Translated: CASSFGLSAGGETQYF. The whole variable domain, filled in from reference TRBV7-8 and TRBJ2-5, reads GAGVSQSPRYKVAKRGQDVALRCDPISGHVSLFWYQQALGQGPEFLTYFQNEAQLDKSGLPSDRFFAERPEGSVSTLKIQRTQQEDSAVYLCASSFGLSAGGETQYFGPGTRLLVL.

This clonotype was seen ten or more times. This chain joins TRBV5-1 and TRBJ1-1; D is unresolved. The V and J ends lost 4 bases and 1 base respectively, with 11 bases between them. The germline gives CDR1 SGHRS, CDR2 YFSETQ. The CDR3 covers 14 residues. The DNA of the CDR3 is TGCGCCAGCAGCGAAGGACGCCAGAACACTGAAGCTTTCTTT. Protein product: CASSEGRQNTEAFF.

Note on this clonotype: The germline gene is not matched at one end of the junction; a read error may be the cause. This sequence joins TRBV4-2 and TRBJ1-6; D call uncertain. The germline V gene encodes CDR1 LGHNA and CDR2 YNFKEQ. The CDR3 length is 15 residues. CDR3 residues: CASSQDSSYNSTLNF. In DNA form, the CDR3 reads TGTGCCAGCAGCCAAGATAGCTCCTATAATTCAACCCTCAACTTT.

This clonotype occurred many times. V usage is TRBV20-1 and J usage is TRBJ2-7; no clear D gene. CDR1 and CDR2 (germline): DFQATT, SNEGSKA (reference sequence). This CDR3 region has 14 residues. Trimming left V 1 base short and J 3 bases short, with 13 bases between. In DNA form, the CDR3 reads TGCAGTGCTAGAGCCCAGGCAGGTGGCTACGAGCAGTACTTC. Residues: CSARAQAGGYEQYF.

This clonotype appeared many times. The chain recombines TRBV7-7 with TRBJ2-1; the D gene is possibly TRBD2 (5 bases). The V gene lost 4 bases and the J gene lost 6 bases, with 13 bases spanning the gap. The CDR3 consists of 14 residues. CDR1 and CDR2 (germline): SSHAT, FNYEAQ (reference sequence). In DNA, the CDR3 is TGTGCCAGCAGCTCAACTAGTGCACTCAATGAGCAGTTCTTC. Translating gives CASSSTSALNEQFF.

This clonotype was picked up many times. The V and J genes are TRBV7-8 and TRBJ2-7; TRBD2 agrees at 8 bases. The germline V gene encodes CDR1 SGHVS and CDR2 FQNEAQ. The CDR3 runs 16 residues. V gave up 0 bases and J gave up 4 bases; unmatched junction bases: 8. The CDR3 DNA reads TGTGCCAGCAGCTTAGCGCTTCGAGCGGGAGTATACGAGCAGTACTTC. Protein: CASSLALRAGVYEQYF.

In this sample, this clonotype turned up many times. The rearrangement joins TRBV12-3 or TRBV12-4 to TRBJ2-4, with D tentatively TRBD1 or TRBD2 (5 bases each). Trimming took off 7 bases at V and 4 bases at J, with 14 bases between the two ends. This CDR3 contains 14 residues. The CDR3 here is CASTQGDPKNIQYF. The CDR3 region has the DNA TGTGCCAGCACCCAAGGGGACCCTAAAAACATTCAGTACTTC.

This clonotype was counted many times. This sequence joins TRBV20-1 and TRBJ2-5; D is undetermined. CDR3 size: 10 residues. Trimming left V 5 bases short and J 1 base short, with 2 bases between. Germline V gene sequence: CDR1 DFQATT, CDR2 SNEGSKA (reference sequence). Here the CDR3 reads CSALQETQYF. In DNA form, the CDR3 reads TGCAGTGCTCTCCAAGAGACCCAGTACTTC.

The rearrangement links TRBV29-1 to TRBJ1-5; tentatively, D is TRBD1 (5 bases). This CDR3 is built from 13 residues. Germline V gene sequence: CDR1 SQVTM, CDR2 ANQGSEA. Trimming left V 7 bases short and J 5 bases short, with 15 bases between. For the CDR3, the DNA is TGCAGCGGAGTCGGGGGAGTTGATCAGCCCCAGCATTTT. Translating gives CSGVGGVDQPQHF.

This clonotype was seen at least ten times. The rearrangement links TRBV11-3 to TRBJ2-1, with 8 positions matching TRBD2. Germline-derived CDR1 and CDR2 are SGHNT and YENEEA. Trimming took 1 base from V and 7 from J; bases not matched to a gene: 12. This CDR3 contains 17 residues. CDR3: CASSLATSPGTRNEQFF. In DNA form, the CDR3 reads TGTGCCAGCAGCTTAGCCACTTCACCCGGGACTAGAAATGAGCAGTTCTTC.

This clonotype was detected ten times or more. The CDR3 DNA reads as TGTGCCAGCTCACCGTTAGGGGGGCCGACGATTGAGCAGTTCTTC. Protein sequence: CASSPLGGPTIEQFF. This chain joins TRBV18 and TRBJ2-1; perhaps D is TRBD1 or TRBD2 (6 bases each). With 3 bases removed from V and 9 bases from J, the gap between germline ends came to 18 bases. The germline gives CDR1 KGHSH, CDR2 LQKENI. This CDR3 contains 15 residues.

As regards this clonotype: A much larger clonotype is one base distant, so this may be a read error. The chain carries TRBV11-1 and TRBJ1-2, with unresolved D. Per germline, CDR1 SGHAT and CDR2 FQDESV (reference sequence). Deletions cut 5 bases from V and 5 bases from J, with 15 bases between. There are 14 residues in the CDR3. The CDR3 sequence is CASSPGKGSYGYTF. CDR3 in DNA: TGTGCCAGCAGCCCCGGAAAGGGATCATATGGCTACACCTTC.

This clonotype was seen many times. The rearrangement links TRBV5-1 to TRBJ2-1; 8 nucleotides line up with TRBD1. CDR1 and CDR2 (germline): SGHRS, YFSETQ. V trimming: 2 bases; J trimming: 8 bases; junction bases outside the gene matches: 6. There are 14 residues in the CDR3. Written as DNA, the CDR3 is TGCGCCAGCAGCTTTGGGACAGGAGGTGATGAGCAGTTCTTC. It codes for CASSFGTGGDEQFF.

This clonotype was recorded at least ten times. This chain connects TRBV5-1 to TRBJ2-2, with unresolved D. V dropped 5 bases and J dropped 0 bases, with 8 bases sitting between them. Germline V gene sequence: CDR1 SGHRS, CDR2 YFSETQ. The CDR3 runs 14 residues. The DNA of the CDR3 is TGCGCCAGCAGGCCAGCATCGAACACCGGGGAGCTGTTTTTT. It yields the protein CASRPASNTGELFF.

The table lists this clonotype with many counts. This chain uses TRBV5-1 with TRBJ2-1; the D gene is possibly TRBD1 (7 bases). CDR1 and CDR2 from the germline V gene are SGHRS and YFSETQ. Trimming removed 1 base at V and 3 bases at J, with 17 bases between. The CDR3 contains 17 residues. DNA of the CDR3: TGCGCCAGCAGCTTGCAACAGGGGCTGCGGGGCTACAATGAGCAGTTCTTC. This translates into CASSLQQGLRGYNEQFF.

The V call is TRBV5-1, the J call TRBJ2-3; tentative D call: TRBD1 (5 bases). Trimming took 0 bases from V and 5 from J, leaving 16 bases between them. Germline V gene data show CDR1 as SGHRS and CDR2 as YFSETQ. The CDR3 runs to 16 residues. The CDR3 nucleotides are TGCGCCAGCAGCTTGGGACAGCCTTTTTTAGGAGATACGCAGTATTTT. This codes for CASSLGQPFLGDTQYF.

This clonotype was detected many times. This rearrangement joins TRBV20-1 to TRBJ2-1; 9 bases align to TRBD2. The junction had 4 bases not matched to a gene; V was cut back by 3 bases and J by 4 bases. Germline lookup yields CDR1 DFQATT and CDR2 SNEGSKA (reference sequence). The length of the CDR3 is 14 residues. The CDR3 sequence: CSARQRGAYNEQFF. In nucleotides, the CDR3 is TGCAGTGCTAGGCAGCGGGGGGCATACAATGAGCAGTTCTTC.

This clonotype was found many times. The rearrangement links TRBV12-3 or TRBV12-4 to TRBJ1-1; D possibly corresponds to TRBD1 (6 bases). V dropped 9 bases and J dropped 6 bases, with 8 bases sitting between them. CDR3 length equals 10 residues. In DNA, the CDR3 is TGTGCCAGTCGGGGGCCTGAAGCTTTCTTT. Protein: CASRGPEAFF.

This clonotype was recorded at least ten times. Written as DNA, the CDR3 is TGTGCCAGCCTACGGCAGGGGCGGACTGAAGCTTTCTTT. Translating gives CASLRQGRTEAFF. The chain recombines TRBV27 with TRBJ1-1, with D maybe TRBD1 (6 bases). Germline V gene data show CDR1 as MNHEY and CDR2 as SMNVEV (reference sequence). The CDR3 sequence is 13 residues long. V was shortened by 8 bases and J by 5 bases, with 15 bases between the two germline ends.